The text below deals with one T cell receptor beta chain. An end of the junction does not agree with germline; a read error may underlie this. The data were obtained in a study of T cells in Graves' hyperthyroidism and ophthalmopathy. The germline V gene encodes CDR1 SGHTA and CDR2 FQGNSA. CDR3 length equals 16 residues. TCR beta CDR3 regions were amplified from RNA transcripts. HTBI primers were the set used in a first-round RT-PCR of the TCR CDR3. One entry per CDR3 protein, called by TCRdb with MiXCR from the multiplex PCR reads. The data show about 26,000 distinct CDR3 sequences, over 35% seen once.

This sequence joins TRBV7-2 and TRBJ1-3; 7 bases match TRBD1. The sequence came from a woman aged 25 to 39 with Graves' hyperthyroidism. Source material: blood. As DNA, the CDR3 is TGTGCCAGCAGTATTAGTGCAGGGGGGGAAGGAAACACCATGTATTTT. This codes for CASSISAGGEGNTMYF.